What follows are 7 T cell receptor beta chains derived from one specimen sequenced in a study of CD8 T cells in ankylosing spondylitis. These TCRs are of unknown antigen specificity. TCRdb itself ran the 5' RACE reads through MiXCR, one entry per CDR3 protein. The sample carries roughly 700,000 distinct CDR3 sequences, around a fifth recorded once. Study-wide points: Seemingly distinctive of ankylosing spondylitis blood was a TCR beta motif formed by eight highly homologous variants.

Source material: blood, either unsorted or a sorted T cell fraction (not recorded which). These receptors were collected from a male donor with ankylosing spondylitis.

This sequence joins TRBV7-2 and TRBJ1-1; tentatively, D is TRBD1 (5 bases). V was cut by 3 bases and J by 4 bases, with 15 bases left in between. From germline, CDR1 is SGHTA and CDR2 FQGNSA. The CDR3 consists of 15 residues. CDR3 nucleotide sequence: TGTGCCAGCAGCTTTTTAGTCCAGGGAGGCACTGAAGCTTTCTTT. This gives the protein CASSFLVQGGTEAFF.

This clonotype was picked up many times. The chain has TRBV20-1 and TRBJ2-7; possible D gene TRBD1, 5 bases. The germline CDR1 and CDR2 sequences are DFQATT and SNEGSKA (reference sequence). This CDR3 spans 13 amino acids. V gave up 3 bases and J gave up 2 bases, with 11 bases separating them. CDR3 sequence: CSASPQGPYEQYF. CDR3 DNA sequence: TGCAGTGCTAGCCCCCAGGGCCCCTACGAGCAGTACTTC.

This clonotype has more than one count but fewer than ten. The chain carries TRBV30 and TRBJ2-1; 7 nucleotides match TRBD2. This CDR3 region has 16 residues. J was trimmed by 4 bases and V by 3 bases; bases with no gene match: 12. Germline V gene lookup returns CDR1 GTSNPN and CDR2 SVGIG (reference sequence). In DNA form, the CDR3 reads TGTGCCTGGAGGCCCCACGGGACTACTAAGTACAATGAGCAGTTCTTC. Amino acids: CAWRPHGTTKYNEQFF.

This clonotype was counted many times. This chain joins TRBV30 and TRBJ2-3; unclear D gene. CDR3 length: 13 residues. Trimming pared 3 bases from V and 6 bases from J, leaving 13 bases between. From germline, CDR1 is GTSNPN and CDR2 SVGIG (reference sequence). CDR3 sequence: CAWRGISLDTQYF. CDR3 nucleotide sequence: TGTGCCTGGAGAGGAATAAGTTTGGATACGCAGTATTTT.

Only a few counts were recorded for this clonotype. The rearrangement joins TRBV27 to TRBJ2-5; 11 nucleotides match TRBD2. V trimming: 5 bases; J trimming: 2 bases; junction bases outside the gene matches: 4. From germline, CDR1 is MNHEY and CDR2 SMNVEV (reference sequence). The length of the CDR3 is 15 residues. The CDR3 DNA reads TGTGCCAGCAGTACCCGACTAGCGGGGCAAGAGACCCAGTACTTC. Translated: CASSTRLAGQETQYF.

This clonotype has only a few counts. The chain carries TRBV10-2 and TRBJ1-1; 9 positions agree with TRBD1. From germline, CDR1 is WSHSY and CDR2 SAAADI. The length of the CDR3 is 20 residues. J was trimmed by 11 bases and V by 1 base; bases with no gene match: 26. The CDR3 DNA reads TGCGCCAGCAGTGAGTTACGAAAAGGAGGTACCGGGACAGGGCTCTCTAGGGCTTTCTTT. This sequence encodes CASSELRKGGTGTGLSRAFF.

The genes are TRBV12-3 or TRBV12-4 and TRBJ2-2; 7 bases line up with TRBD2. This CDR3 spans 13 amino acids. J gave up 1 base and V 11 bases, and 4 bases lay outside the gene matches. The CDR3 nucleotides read TGTGCCCACTCTAGCGGGAACACCGGGGAGCTGTTTTTT. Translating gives CAHSSGNTGELFF.